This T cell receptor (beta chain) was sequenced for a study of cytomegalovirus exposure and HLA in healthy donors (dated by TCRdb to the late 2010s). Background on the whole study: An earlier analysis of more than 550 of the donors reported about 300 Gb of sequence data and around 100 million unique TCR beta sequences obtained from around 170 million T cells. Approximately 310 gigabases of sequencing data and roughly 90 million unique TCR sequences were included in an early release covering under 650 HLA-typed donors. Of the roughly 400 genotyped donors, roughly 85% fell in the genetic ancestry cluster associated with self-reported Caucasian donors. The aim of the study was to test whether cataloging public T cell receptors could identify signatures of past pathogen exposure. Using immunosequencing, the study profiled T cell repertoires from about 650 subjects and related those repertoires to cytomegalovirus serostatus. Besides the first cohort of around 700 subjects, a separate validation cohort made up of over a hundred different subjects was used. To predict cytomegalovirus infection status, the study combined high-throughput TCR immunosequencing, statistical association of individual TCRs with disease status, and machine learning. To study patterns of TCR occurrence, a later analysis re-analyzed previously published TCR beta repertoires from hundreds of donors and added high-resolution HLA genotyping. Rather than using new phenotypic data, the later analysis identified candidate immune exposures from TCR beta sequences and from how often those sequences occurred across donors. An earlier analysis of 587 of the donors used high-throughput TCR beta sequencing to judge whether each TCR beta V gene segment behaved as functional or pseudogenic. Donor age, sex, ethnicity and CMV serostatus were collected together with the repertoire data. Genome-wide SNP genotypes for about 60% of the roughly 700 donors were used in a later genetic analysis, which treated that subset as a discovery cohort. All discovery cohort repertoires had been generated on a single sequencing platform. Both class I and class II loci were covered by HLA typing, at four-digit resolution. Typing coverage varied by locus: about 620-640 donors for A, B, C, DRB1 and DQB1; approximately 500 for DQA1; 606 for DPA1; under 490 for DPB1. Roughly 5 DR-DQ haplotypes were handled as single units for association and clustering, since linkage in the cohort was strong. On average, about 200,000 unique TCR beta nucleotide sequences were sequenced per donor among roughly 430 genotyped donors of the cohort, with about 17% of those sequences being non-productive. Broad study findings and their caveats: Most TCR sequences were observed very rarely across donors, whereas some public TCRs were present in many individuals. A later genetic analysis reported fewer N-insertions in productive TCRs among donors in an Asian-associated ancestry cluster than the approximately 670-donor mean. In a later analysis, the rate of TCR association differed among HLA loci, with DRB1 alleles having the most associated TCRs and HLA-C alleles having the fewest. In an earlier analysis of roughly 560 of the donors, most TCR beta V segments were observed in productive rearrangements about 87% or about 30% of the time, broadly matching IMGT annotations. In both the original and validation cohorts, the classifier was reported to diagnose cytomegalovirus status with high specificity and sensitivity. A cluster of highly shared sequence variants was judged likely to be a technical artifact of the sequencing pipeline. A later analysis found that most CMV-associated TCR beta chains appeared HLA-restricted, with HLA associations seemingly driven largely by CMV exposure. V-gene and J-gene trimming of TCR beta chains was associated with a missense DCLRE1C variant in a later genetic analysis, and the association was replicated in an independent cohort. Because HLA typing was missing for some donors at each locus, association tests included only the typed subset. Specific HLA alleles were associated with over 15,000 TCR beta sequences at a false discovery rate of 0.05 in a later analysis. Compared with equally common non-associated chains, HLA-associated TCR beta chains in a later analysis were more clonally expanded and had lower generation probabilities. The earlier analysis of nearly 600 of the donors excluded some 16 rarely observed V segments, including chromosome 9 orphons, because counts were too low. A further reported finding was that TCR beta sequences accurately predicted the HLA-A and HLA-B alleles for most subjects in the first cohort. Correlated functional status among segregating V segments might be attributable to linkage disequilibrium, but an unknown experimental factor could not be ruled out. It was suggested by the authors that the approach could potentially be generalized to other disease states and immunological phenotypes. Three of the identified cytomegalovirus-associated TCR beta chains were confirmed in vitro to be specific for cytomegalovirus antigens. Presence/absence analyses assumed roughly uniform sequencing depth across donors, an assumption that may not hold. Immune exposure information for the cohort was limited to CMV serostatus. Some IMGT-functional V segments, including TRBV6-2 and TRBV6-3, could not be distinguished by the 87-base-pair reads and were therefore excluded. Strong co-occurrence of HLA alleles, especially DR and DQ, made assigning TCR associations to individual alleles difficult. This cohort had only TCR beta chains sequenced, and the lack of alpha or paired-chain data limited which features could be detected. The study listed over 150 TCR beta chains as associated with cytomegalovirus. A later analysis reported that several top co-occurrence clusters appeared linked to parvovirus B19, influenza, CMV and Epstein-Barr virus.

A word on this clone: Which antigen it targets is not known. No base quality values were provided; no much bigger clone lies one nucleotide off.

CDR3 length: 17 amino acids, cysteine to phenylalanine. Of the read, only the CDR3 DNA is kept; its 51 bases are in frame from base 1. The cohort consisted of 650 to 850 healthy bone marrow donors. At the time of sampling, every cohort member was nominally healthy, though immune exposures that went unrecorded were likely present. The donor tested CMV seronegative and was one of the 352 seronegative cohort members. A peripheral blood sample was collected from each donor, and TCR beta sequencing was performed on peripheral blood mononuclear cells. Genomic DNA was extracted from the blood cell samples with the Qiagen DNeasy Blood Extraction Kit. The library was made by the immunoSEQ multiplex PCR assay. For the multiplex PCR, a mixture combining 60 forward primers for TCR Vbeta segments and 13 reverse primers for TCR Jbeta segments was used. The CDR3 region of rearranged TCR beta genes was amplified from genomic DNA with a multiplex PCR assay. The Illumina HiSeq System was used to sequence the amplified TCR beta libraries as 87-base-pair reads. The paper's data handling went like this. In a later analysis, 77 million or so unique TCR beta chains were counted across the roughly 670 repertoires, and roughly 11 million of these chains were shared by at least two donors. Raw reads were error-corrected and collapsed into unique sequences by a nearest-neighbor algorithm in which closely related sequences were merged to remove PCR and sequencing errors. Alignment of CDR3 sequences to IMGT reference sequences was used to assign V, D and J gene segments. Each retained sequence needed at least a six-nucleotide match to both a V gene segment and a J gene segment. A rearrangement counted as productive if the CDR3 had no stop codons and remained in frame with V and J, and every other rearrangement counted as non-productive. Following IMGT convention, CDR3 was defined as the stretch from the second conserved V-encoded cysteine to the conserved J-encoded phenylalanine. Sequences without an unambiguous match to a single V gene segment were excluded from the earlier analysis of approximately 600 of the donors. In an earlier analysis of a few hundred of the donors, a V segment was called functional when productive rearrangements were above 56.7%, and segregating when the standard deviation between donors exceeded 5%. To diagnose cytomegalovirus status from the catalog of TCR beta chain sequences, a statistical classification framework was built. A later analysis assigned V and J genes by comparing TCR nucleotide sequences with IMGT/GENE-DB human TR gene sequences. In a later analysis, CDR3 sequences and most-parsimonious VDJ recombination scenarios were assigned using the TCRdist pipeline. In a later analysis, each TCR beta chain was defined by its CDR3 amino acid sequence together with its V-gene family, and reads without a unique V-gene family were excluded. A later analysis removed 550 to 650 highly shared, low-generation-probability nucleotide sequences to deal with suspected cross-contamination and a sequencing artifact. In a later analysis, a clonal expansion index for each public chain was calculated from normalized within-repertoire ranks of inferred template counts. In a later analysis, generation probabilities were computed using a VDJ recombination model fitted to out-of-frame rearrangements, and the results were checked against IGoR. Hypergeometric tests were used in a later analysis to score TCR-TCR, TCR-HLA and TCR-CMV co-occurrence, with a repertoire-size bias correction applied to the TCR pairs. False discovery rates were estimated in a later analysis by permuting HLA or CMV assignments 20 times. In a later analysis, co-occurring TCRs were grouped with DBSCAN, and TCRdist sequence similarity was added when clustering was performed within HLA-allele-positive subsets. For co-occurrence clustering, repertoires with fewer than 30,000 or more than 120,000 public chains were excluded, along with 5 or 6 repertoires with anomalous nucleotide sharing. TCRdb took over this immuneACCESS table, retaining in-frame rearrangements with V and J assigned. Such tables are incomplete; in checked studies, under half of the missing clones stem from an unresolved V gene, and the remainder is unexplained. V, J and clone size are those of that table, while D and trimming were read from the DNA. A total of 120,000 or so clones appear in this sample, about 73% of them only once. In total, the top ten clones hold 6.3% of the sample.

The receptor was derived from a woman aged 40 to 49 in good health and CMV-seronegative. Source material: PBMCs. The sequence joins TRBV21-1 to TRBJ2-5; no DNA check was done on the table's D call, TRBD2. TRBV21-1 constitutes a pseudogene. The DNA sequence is TGTGCCAGCAGCAAAAGGGCCCAGCGGGAGGAACAAGAGACCCAGTACTTC. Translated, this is CASSKRAQREEQETQYF.